Below, 5 T cell receptor beta chains from the same sample are listed, as sequenced in a study of blood T cell repertoires in COVID-19. Libraries were prepared by immunoSEQ multiplex PCR; TCRdb keeps only in-frame clonotypes and omits some of them. The sample yields about 120,000 clones, approximately 80% seen once. What was sequenced was peripheral blood. The receptors originated from a man between 70 and 80 years old with acute or convalescent COVID-19.

This clone was detected once. The gene calls are TRBV5-8 and TRBJ2-1; weak D call: TRBD1 (5 bases). This CDR3 is built from 15 residues. With 0 bases removed from V and 2 bases from J, the gap between germline ends came to 9 bases. Looked up from germline, CDR1 is SGHTS and CDR2 is YDEGEE. CDR3 in amino acids: CASSLGQRTYNEQFF. DNA for the CDR3: TGTGCCAGCAGCTTGGGACAGCGAACCTACAATGAGCAGTTCTTC.

The chain has TRBV6-2 or TRBV6-3 and TRBJ2-6; TRBD1 agrees at 8 bases. In germline, CDR1 is MNHEY, CDR2 SVGEGT. The ends lost 2 bases at V and 2 bases at J; junction bases unmatched: 2. This CDR3 has 16 amino acids. The CDR3 sequence: CASSYGDRPGANVLTF. The CDR3, as DNA: TGTGCCAGCAGTTACGGGGACAGGCCTGGGGCCAACGTCCTGACTTTC.

This chain links TRBV3-1 (or the pseudogene TRBV3-2) with TRBJ1-1; D unresolved. Looked up from germline, CDR1 is LGHDT and CDR2 is YNNKEL (reference sequence). The CDR3 is made up of 13 amino acids. Between the trimmed V and J ends, which lost 4 bases and 4 bases, there was a span of 10 bases. The CDR3 protein is CASSPNPGTEAFF. The CDR3 coding sequence is TGTGCCAGCAGCCCGAACCCGGGCACTGAAGCTTTCTTT.

This chain links TRBV29-1 with TRBJ1-1; D perhaps matches TRBD1 (6 bases). Trimming took 7 bases from V and 5 from J, leaving 14 bases between them. Germline V lookup: CDR1 SQVTM, CDR2 ANQGSEA. The CDR3 has 12 residues. Here the CDR3 reads CSAGAGVTEAFF. The CDR3 bases are TGCAGCGCCGGGGCAGGGGTTACTGAAGCTTTCTTT.

The chain couples TRBV5-4 to TRBJ2-5; possibly TRBD1 for D (6 bases). Germline-derived CDR1 and CDR2 are SGHNT and YYREEE (reference sequence). V was shortened by 4 bases and J by 5 bases, with 21 bases between the two germline ends. This CDR3 has 16 residues. In nucleotides, the CDR3 is TGTGCCAGCAGCAGCAGGGGACGCTTAGTGGGGGAGACCCAGTACTTC. It specifies CASSSRGRLVGETQYF.